This T cell receptor (beta chain) was captured by sequencing in a study of blood T cell repertoires in COVID-19 (dated by TCRdb to between 2020 and 2021). About the study as a whole: Collaborator samples came from the United States, Italy and Spain and covered acute and convalescent phases of COVID-19. The material from the prospective study consisted of cDNA or gDNA derived from T cells, B-cell-depleted T cells, or PBMCs. The dataset comprised deeply sampled blood TCRbeta repertoires from subjects exposed to, actively infected with, or recovered from COVID-19. The repertoires were released in a freely available public database meant as a resource for research on the immune response to SARS-CoV-2. The samples were drawn from the first 160 participants of the ongoing ImmuneRACE study and from 950 to 1,500 subjects provided by 6 global collaborators. A de-identified subject ID, COVID-19 status, age in years and sex were almost always included in the sample metadata. Where available, HLA class I and class II types were obtained from metadata supplied by the sample provider rather than from assay-based typing.

The collaborating institutions used their own protocols to collect whole blood in K2EDTA tubes. For TCRbeta analysis, collaborators shipped samples as frozen whole blood, isolated PBMCs, or DNA extracted from either of those sample types. The immunoSEQ Assay, a bias-controlled multiplex PCR, was used to amplify TCRbeta CDR3 regions from genomic DNA. Per the original workflow: The number of nucleated cells in each sample was estimated by amplification of reference gene primers within the assay. To quantify the absolute abundance of each unique TCRbeta CDR3 rearrangement, sequence reads were collapsed and filtered. For each sample, productive Simpson clonality was calculated as the square root of Simpson's diversity index across productive rearrangements. Drawn from immuneACCESS, this table holds only the in-frame rearrangements with V and J called that TCRdb kept. Clones are partly lost; checked studies trace under half to an unresolved V gene and leave the rest unexplained. The D gene and trimming were derived from the DNA, and the V and J assignments and clone size from that table. The sample contains about 200,000 clones, approximately 85% of them found a single time. The ten largest account for over 2.5% of the sample.

Points the paper makes about the study in general: Clinical and demographic metadata were provided uncurated, with the amount varying by source and participant.

From the germline V gene, CDR1 is SGDLS and CDR2 is YYNGEE. The CDR3 has 12 amino acids, counting the end cysteine and phenylalanine. The retained sequence is limited to the CDR3, 36 bases, with the frame set at the first base. The junction carries 9 bases between V and J, which are trimmed by 2 bases and 9 bases respectively. In the case of this clone: The clone's antigen remains unknown. It has no much larger one-base neighbor in the sample; base qualities were not kept.

The sequenced material came from peripheral blood. The receptor chain draws on TRBV9 and TRBJ2-1, with a tentative D gene TRBD2 over 6 matching bases. The clonotype originates from a man between 60 and 75 years old with acute or convalescent COVID-19. The nucleotide sequence is TGTGCCAGCAGCGTGGGAGGAGGTGAGCAGTTCTTC. It encodes CASSVGGGEQFF.